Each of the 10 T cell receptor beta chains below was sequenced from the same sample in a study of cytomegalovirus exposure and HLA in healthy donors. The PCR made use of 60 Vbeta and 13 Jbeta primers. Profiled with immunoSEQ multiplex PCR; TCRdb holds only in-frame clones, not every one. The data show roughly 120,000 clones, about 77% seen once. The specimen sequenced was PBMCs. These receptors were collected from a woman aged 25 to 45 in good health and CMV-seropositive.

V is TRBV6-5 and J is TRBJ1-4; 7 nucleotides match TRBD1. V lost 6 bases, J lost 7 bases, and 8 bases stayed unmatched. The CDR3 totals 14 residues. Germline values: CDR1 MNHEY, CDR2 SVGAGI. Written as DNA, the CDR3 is TGTGCCAGCAGCAACAGGGGCGGAGGTGAAAAACTGTTTTTT. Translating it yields CASSNRGGGEKLFF.

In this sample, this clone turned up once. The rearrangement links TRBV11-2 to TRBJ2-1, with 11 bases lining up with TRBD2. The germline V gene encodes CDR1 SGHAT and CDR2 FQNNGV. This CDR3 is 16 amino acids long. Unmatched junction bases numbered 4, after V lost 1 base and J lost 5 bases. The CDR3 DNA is TGTGCCAGCAGCTTAGCACTAGCGGGGGCCGACAATGAGCAGTTCTTC. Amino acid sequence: CASSLALAGADNEQFF.

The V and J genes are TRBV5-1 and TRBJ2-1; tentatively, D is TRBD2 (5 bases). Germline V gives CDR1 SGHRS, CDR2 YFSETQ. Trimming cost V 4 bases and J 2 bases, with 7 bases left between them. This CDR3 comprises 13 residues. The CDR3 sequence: CASSGLTYNEQFF. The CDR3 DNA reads TGCGCCAGCAGCGGACTGACCTACAATGAGCAGTTCTTC. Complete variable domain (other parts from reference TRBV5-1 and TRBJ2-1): KAGVTQTPRYLIKTRGQQVTLSCSPISGHRSVSWYQQTPGQGLQFLFEYFSETQRNKGNFPGRFSGRQFSNSRSEMNVSTLELGDSALYLCASSGLTYNEQFFGPGTRLTVL.

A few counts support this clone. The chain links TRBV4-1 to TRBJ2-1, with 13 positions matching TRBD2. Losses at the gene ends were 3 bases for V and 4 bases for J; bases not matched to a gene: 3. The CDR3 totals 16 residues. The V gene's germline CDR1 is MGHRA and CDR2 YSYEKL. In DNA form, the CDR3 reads TGCGCCAGCAGCCAGTGGACTAGCGGGGGATACAATGAGCAGTTCTTC. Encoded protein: CASSQWTSGGYNEQFF.

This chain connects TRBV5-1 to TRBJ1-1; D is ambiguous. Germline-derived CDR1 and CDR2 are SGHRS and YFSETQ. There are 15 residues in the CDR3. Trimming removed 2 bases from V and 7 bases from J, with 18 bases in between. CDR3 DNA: TGCGCCAGCAGCTTATCCGGGAGCGATCAAGTTGAAGCTTTCTTT. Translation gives CASSLSGSDQVEAFF.

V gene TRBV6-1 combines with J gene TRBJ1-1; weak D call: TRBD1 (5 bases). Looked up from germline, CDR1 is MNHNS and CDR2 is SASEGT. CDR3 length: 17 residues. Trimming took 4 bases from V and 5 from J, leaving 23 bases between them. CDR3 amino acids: CASSAQGGDSHGTEAFF. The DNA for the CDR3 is TGTGCCAGCAGTGCTCAGGGAGGTGATAGTCATGGGACTGAAGCTTTCTTT.

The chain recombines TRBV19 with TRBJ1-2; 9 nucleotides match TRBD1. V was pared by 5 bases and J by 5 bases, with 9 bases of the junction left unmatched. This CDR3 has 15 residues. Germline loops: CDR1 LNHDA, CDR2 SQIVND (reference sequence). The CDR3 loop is CASSPGQGFLYGYTF. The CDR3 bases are TGTGCCAGTAGTCCGGGACAGGGATTTTTGTATGGCTACACCTTC. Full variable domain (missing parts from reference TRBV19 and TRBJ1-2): DGGITQSPKYLFRKEGQNVTLSCEQNLNHDAMYWYRQDPGQGLRLIYYSQIVNDFQKGDIAEGYSVSREKKESFPLTVTSAQKNPTAFYLCASSPGQGFLYGYTFGSGTRLTVV.

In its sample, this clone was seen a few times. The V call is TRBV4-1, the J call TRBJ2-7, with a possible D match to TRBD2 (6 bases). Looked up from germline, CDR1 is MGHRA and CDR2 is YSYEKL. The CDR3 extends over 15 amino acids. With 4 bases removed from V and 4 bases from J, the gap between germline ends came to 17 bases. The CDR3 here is CASSPPGVNLYEQYF. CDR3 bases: TGCGCCAGCAGCCCCCCGGGGGTAAACCTTTACGAGCAGTACTTC.

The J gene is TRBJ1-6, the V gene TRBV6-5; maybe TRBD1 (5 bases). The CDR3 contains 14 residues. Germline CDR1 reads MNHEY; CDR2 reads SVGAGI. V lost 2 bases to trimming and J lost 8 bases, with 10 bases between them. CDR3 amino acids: CASSYGQGDSPLHF. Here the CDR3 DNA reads TGTGCCAGCAGTTACGGTCAGGGTGATTCACCCCTCCACTTT.

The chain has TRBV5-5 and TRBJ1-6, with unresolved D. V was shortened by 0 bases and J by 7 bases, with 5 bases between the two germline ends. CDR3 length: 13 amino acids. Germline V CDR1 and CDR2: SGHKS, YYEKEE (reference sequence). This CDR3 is CASSLEENSPLHF. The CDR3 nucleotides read TGTGCCAGCAGCTTGGAGGAGAATTCACCCCTCCACTTT.